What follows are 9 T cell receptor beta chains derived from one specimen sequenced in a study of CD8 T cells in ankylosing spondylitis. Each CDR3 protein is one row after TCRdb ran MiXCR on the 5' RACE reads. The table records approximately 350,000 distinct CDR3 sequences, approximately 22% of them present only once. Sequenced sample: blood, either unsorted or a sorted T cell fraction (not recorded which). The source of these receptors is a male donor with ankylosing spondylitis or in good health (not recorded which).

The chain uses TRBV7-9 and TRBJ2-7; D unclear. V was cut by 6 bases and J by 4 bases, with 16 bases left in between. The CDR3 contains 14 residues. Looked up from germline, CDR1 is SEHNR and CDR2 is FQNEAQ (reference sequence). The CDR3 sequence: CASSDDLPEYEQYF. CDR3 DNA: TGTGCCAGCAGTGATGACCTACCAGAATACGAGCAGTACTTC.

CDR3: CSARVSGTGVFNEQYF. CDR3 nucleotides: TGCAGTGCTAGAGTCTCCGGGACAGGGGTTTTCAACGAGCAGTACTTC. The chain is built from TRBV20-1 and TRBJ2-7, with 10 bases lining up with TRBD1. Germline V gene data show CDR1 as DFQATT and CDR2 as SNEGSKA (reference sequence). The CDR3 extends over 16 amino acids. V gave up 1 base and J gave up 5 bases; unmatched junction bases: 11.

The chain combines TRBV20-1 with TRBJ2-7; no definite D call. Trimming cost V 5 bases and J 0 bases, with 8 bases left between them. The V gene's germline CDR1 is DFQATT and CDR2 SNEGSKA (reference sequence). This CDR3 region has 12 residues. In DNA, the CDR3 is TGCAGTGCTTCCAGGAGCTCCTACGAGCAGTACTTC. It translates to CSASRSSYEQYF.

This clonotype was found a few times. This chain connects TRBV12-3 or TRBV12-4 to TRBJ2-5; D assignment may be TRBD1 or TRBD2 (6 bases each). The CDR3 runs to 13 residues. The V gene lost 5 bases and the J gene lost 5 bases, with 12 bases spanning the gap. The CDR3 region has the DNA TGTGCCAGCAGTGGGGGGCTCGGGGAGACCCAGTACTTC. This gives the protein CASSGGLGETQYF.

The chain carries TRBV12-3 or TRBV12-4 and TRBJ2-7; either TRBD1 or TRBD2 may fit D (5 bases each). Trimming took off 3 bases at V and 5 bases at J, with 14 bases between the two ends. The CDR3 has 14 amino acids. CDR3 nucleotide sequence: TGTGCCAGCAGTTTTGTCCCGGGACCTGACGAGCAGTACTTC. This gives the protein CASSFVPGPDEQYF.

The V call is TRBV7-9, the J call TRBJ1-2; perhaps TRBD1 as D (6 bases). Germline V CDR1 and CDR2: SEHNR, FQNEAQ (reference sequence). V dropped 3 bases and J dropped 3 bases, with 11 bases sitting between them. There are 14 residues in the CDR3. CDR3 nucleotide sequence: TGTGCCAGCAGCTTCCCGGGACACCACTATGGCTACACCTTC. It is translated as CASSFPGHHYGYTF.

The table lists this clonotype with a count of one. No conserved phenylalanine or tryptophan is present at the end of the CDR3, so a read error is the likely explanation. CDR3: CASSLLGGGAQETQYL. DNA of the CDR3: TGTGCCAGCAGTTTGTTGGGCGGGGGGGCCCAAGAGACCCAGTACCTC. The chain links TRBV12-3 or TRBV12-4 to TRBJ2-5, with 9 bases matching TRBD2. The CDR3 contains 16 residues. V shed 3 bases, J shed 1 base, and the junction held 6 bases outside the gene matches.

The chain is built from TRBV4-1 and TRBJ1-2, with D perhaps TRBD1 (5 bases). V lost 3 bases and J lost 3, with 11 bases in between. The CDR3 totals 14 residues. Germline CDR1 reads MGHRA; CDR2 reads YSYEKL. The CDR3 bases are TGCGCCAGCAGCCAGACAGACCTTGACTATGGCTACACCTTC. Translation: CASSQTDLDYGYTF.

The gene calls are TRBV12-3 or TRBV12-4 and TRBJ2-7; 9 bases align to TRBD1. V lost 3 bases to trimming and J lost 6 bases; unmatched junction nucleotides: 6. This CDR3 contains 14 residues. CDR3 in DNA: TGTGCCAGCAGTTTGGGGGGACAGGGCTCCGAGCAGTACTTC. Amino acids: CASSLGGQGSEQYF.